These 3 T cell receptor beta chains share one sample of origin, sequenced in a study of monozygotic twins with inflammatory bowel disease. TCRdb derives one entry per CDR3 protein from the 5' RACE reads, leaving out DNA. The sample has around 99,000 distinct CDR3 sequences. What was sequenced was blood. The receptors shown here come from a human donor with ulcerative colitis or Crohn's disease, or a healthy co-twin of an affected twin (not recorded which).

This rearrangement joins TRBV5-1 to TRBJ2-3. The CDR3 runs 12 residues. CDR1 and CDR2 from the germline V gene are SGHRS and YFSETQ. The CDR3 sequence is CASSTDTDTQYF.

The V call is TRBV20-1, the J call TRBJ2-2; absent DNA, TCRdb's TRBD1 call cannot be checked. The CDR3 is 14 residues long. The germline gives CDR1 DFQATT, CDR2 SNEGSKA (reference sequence). The CDR3 loop reads CSAQGAPGGGELFF.

The CDR3 here is CASGERSGHPRGETQYF. The chain joins TRBV12-5 to TRBJ2-5; there is no DNA to check the TCRdb D call of TRBD1. The V gene's germline CDR1 is LGHNT and CDR2 FRNRAP. The CDR3 is 17 amino acids.